These 20 T cell receptor beta chains came from one sample sequenced in a study of blood T cell repertoires in COVID-19. The method was immunoSEQ multiplex PCR; TCRdb's version includes in-frame clones alone and lacks a portion of them. The sample consists of some 240,000 clones, 87% of them appearing once. Source material: peripheral blood. The receptors originated from a man in his 60s who had recovered from COVID-19.

A single count supports this clone. This rearrangement joins TRBV19 to TRBJ1-1, with TRBD1 as a possible D gene (5 bases). Germline CDR1 is LNHDA and CDR2 is SQIVND (reference sequence). The V gene lost 5 bases and the J gene lost 1 base, with 8 bases spanning the gap. CDR3 size: 13 residues. The CDR3 loop is CASSFDRNTEAFF. As DNA, the CDR3 is TGTGCCAGTAGTTTCGACAGGAACACTGAAGCTTTCTTT.

A few counts support this clone. The same CDR3 can be traced to other DNA sequences in this sample. The genes are TRBV6-5 and TRBJ1-5; D remains unclear. This CDR3 spans 13 amino acids. V was clipped by 0 bases and J by 5 bases, with 5 bases between them. Germline V CDR1 and CDR2: MNHEY, SVGAGI. CDR3 loop: CASSYSPDQPQHF. CDR3 sequence (DNA): TGTGCCAGCAGTTACTCCCCAGATCAGCCCCAGCATTTT.

This chain links TRBV6-5 with TRBJ1-5; 11 nucleotides agree with TRBD1. The V segment lost 6 bases and the J segment 4 bases; nucleotides outside the gene matches: 2. The CDR3 covers 14 residues. The germline gives CDR1 MNHEY, CDR2 SVGAGI. The CDR3 loop is CASSWDRGNQPQHF. CDR3 coding DNA: TGTGCCAGCAGCTGGGACAGGGGGAATCAGCCCCAGCATTTT.

This chain links TRBV19 with TRBJ1-2; TRBD1 matches at 11 bases. This CDR3 comprises 13 residues. V lost 10 bases, J lost 9 bases, and 10 bases stayed unmatched. Per germline, CDR1 LNHDA and CDR2 SQIVND (reference sequence). CDR3 region: CATGGDRGSSYTF. CDR3 in DNA: TGTGCCACCGGGGGGGACAGGGGGTCTAGCTACACCTTC.

The V call is TRBV11-2, the J call TRBJ2-1; D is undetermined. Per germline, CDR1 SGHAT and CDR2 FQNNGV. The CDR3 has 12 residues. V lost 6 bases and J 8 bases, leaving 11 bases between the germline ends. DNA for the CDR3: TGTGCCAGCAGTATCGTCTTCTATGAGCAGTTCTTC. Its translation: CASSIVFYEQFF. Using reference TRBV11-2 and TRBJ2-1 for the parts outside the CDR3, the full variable domain is EAGVAQSPRYKIIEKRQSVAFWCNPISGHATLYWYQQILGQGPKLLIQFQNNGVVDDSQLPKDRFSAERLKGVDSTLKIQPAKLEDSAVYLCASSIVFYEQFFGPGTRLTVL.

This clone showed up many times. This chain joins TRBV7-9 and TRBJ2-1; 9 bases line up with TRBD2. The germline V gene encodes CDR1 SEHNR and CDR2 FQNEAQ (reference sequence). The CDR3 length is 18 residues. The V segment lost 0 bases and the J segment 7 bases; nucleotides outside the gene matches: 13. CDR3 loop: CASSLATKGRGGQNEQFF. The CDR3 DNA follows: TGTGCCAGCAGCTTAGCGACGAAAGGGCGGGGGGGCCAGAATGAGCAGTTCTTC.

The chain has TRBV14 and TRBJ2-3; 8 nucleotides agree with TRBD1. V lost 8 bases, J lost 6 bases, and 13 bases stayed unmatched. The CDR3 is 15 residues long. In germline, CDR1 is SGHDN, CDR2 FVKESK. The chain's CDR3 is CASEGAGGDGDTQYF. As DNA, the CDR3 is TGTGCCAGCGAAGGAGCAGGGGGCGATGGGGATACGCAGTATTTT.

The chain carries TRBV28 and TRBJ1-1; 7 bases are shared with TRBD1. The germline gives CDR1 MDHEN, CDR2 SYDVKM. The CDR3 length is 14 residues. The V and J ends lost 6 bases and 9 bases, in that order; junction bases with no gene match: 13. The CDR3 DNA sequence: TGTGCCAGCAGCCAAAATGCCCGGGGACAGAAAGCTTTCTTT. Translating gives CASSQNARGQKAFF.

In its sample, this clone was seen once. V gene TRBV7-9 combines with J gene TRBJ2-2, with 9 bases that match TRBD1. This CDR3 comprises 15 residues. The V gene's germline CDR1 is SEHNR and CDR2 FQNEAQ (reference sequence). With V trimmed by 4 bases and J by 8 bases, 8 bases remained unmatched. The CDR3 loop is CASSSQGAEAGELFF. The CDR3, as DNA: TGTGCCAGCAGCTCACAGGGGGCCGAGGCTGGGGAGCTGTTTTTT.

The CDR3 is CASSSSGQGNEKLFF. In nucleotides, the CDR3 is TGTGCCAGCAGCTCCTCAGGACAGGGTAATGAAAAACTGTTTTTT. The rearrangement links TRBV7-9 to TRBJ1-4, with 8 bases identical to TRBD1. The CDR3 runs to 15 residues. CDR1 and CDR2 (germline): SEHNR, FQNEAQ (reference sequence). V was clipped by 4 bases and J by 4 bases; unmatched bases: 5. The whole variable domain, remainder taken from reference TRBV7-9 and TRBJ1-4, is DTGVSQNPRHKITKRGQNVTFRCDPISEHNRLYWYRQTLGQGPEFLTYFQNEAQLEKSRLLSDRFSAERPKGSFSTLEIQRTEQGDSAMYLCASSSSGQGNEKLFFGSGTQLSVL.

This rearrangement joins TRBV12-5 to TRBJ2-3; maybe TRBD1 (5 bases). Germline CDR1 is LGHNT and CDR2 is FRNRAP. The V and J ends lost 3 bases and 3 bases respectively, with 7 bases between them. This CDR3 is 13 amino acids long. This CDR3 is CASGFSGTDTQYF. CDR3 coding DNA: TGTGCTAGTGGTTTCTCAGGGACAGATACGCAGTATTTT.

This rearrangement joins TRBV5-1 to TRBJ2-2; no firm D call. The V and J ends lost 0 bases and 9 bases respectively, with 9 bases between them. This CDR3 has 13 amino acids. Germline loops: CDR1 SGHRS, CDR2 YFSETQ. The CDR3 DNA reads as TGCGCCAGCAGCTTGGAACTACAAAGGGAGCTGTTTTTT. Translated, it gives CASSLELQRELFF. The full variable domain, its missing parts supplied by reference TRBV5-1 and TRBJ2-2, is KAGVTQTPRYLIKTRGQQVTLSCSPISGHRSVSWYQQTPGQGLQFLFEYFSETQRNKGNFPGRFSGRQFSNSRSEMNVSTLELGDSALYLCASSLELQRELFFGEGSRLTVL.

The chain employs TRBV18 and TRBJ1-2; D gene ambiguous. Germline-derived CDR1 and CDR2 are KGHSH and LQKENI. CDR3 length equals 15 residues. V lost 2 bases and J lost 5, with 15 bases in between. The DNA of the CDR3 is TGTGCCAGCTCACCAATAGGCTCGGGAAAGTATGGCTACACCTTC. This translates into CASSPIGSGKYGYTF.

This clone has a handful of counts. CDR3 in amino acids: CASSYSNRQTYEQYV. The CDR3 region has the DNA TGTGCCAGCAGTTACTCTAATCGGCAGACTTACGAGCAGTACGTC. This chain links TRBV6-5 with TRBJ2-7, with no clear D. This CDR3 is built from 15 residues. V was clipped by 0 bases and J by 4 bases, with 13 bases between them. Germline values: CDR1 MNHEY, CDR2 SVGAGI.

The chain recombines TRBV7-9 with TRBJ1-1, with D uncertain. The CDR3 sequence is 15 residues long. The germline V and J ends were trimmed by 1 base and 1 base, with 10 bases remaining between them. Germline assignment: CDR1 SEHNR and CDR2 FQNEAQ (reference sequence). CDR3 in amino acids: CASSLVPTPNTEAFF. The CDR3 nucleotides read TGTGCCAGCAGCTTAGTCCCGACACCGAACACTGAAGCTTTCTTT.

Of note for this clone: One end of the junction varies from germline; a read error may be responsible. J is TRBJ1-2 and V is TRBV28, with TRBD1 matching 7 bases. The CDR3 totals 11 residues. Germline V CDR1 and CDR2: MDHEN, SYDVKM. CDR3 in amino acids: CASSEGARAAF. CDR3 nucleotide sequence: TGTGCCAGCAGTGAGGGGGCGCGGGCGGCTTTC.

The chain combines TRBV6-5 with TRBJ2-3; 9 bases map to TRBD2. The length of the CDR3 is 15 residues. Germline V gene lookup returns CDR1 MNHEY and CDR2 SVGAGI. Trimming took 6 bases from V and 2 from J; bases not matched to a gene: 6. The CDR3 DNA is TGTGCCAGCAGAAACTTAGCGGGGGCCACAGATACGCAGTATTTT. This translates into CASRNLAGATDTQYF.

This clone was seen just once. The rearrangement links TRBV5-1 to TRBJ2-1, with 9 bases aligning to TRBD2. CDR1 is SGHRS and CDR2 is YFSETQ in the germline V gene. The V gene end was trimmed by 0 bases and the J gene end by 6 bases; junction bases not matched to a gene: 7. The CDR3 extends over 16 amino acids. The DNA of the CDR3 is TGCGCCAGCAGCTTGGCTGGCGGGGGGGCCCGCAATGAGCAGTTCTTC. Its protein is CASSLAGGGARNEQFF.

This chain joins TRBV5-1 and TRBJ2-7, with 14 nucleotides matching TRBD2. Germline loops: CDR1 SGHRS, CDR2 YFSETQ. The ends lost 4 bases at V and 4 bases at J; junction bases unmatched: 7. This CDR3 has 16 residues. CDR3 region: CASSPTSGGARYEQYF. The CDR3 nucleotides are TGCGCCAGCAGCCCGACTAGCGGGGGGGCCCGTTACGAGCAGTACTTC.

V is TRBV14 and J is TRBJ2-1; 9 bases map to TRBD1. Germline CDR1 is SGHDN and CDR2 is FVKESK. The CDR3 is 16 amino acids. Trimming at V came to 2 bases and at J to 4 bases, leaving 6 bases not matched to a gene. CDR3 loop: CASSQWAGTGYNEQFF. For the CDR3, the DNA is TGTGCCAGCAGCCAATGGGCCGGGACAGGGTACAATGAGCAGTTCTTC.